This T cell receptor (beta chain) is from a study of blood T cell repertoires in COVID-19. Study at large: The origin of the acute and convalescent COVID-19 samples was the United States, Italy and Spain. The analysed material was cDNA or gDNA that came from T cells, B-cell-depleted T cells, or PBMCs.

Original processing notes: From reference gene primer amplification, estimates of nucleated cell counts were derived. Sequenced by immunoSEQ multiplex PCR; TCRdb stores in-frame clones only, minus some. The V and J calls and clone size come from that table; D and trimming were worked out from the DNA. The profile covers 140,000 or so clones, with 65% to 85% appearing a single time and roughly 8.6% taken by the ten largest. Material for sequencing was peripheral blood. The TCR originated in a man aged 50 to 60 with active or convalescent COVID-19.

Here the CDR3 DNA reads TGTGCCAGCAGCTTAAATGCAGGGGGCGGGTACGAGCAGTACTTC. Its protein is CASSLNAGGGYEQYF. This chain links TRBV7-3 with TRBJ2-7, with 8 bases aligning to TRBD1. V dropped 1 base and J dropped 4; count of bases not matched to a gene: 6. Germline assignment: CDR1 SGHTA and CDR2 FQGTGA. The CDR3 totals 15 residues.